Presented here are 21 T cell receptor beta chains from one specimen sequenced in a study of control samples from healthy donors and cancer patients. TCRdb's copy holds only in-frame clones and misses some; the assay was immunoSEQ multiplex PCR. The repertoire has roughly 63,000 clones, 80% to 95% of them found once; the top ten carry around 1.7%. Sequences were obtained from PBMCs. Receptors were obtained from a man in his forties or fifties with colorectal cancer.

This clone has only a few counts. V and J are TRBV27 and TRBJ1-4; D is unclear. Trimming shortened V by 3 bases and J by 0 bases, and 5 bases separated the two germline ends. CDR1 and CDR2 (germline): MNHEY, SMNVEV (reference sequence). The CDR3 runs to 14 residues. CDR3 nucleotide sequence: TGTGCCAGCAGTTTTAGTGCAACTAATGAAAAACTGTTTTTT. The encoded protein is CASSFSATNEKLFF.

The CDR3 coding sequence is TGTGCCTGGAGTGTAGGCCCTAGGCAGCCCCAGCATTTT. It specifies CAWSVGPRQPQHF. This chain connects TRBV30 to TRBJ1-5; no definite D call. V dropped 0 bases and J dropped 7 bases, with 10 bases sitting between them. Germline CDR1 GTSNPN, CDR2 SVGIG (reference sequence). This CDR3 comprises 13 residues. Together with reference TRBV30 and TRBJ1-5, the CDR3 gives the full variable domain: SQTIHQWPATLVQPVGSPLSLECTVEGTSNPNLYWYRQAAGRGLQLLFYSVGIGQISSEVPQNLSASRPQDRQFILSSKKLLLSDSGFYLCAWSVGPRQPQHFGDGTRLSIL.

This clone showed up just once. This chain connects TRBV5-1 to TRBJ2-7; D is possibly TRBD2 (5 bases). V was shortened by 0 bases and J by 6 bases, with 7 bases between the two germline ends. CDR1 SGHRS and CDR2 YFSETQ come from the germline V gene. The CDR3 runs 12 residues. In nucleotides, the CDR3 is TGCGCCAGCAGCTTGGCTAGCTTCGAGCAGTACTTC. The encoded protein is CASSLASFEQYF. Filled out from reference TRBV5-1 and TRBJ2-7, the complete variable domain reads KAGVTQTPRYLIKTRGQQVTLSCSPISGHRSVSWYQQTPGQGLQFLFEYFSETQRNKGNFPGRFSGRQFSNSRSEMNVSTLELGDSALYLCASSLASFEQYFGPGTRLTVT.

The gene calls are TRBV7-9 and TRBJ2-5; D is perhaps TRBD2 (5 bases). The V end lost 2 bases, the J end lost 5 bases, and 18 bases lay between the germline ends. Germline assignment: CDR1 SEHNR and CDR2 FQNEAQ (reference sequence). The CDR3 has 16 amino acids. CDR3 in amino acids: CASSLSGLDMGETQYF. The CDR3 DNA reads TGTGCCAGCAGCTTATCCGGACTCGACATGGGGGAGACCCAGTACTTC.

CDR3 in amino acids: CASSLVVTGNGYTF. The CDR3 DNA sequence: TGTGCCAGCAGCTTAGTAGTGACAGGGAATGGCTACACCTTC. The chain links TRBV7-2 to TRBJ1-2; 7 bases map to TRBD1. This CDR3 spans 14 amino acids. J was trimmed by 6 bases and V by 1 base; bases with no gene match: 5. Germline CDR1 reads SGHTA; CDR2 reads FQGNSA.

The chain recombines TRBV4-1 with TRBJ1-6, with a tentative D call TRBD1 (5 bases). There are 16 residues in the CDR3. Looked up from germline, CDR1 is MGHRA and CDR2 is YSYEKL. V was trimmed by 5 bases and J by 9 bases, leaving 20 bases between them. DNA of the CDR3: TGCGCCAGCAGCACTGAAGTCGCCCGGGGGATTTCACCCCTCCACTTT. The encoded protein is CASSTEVARGISPLHF.

The gene calls are TRBV27 and TRBJ2-3; TRBD2 aligns across 8 bases. Germline V gene data show CDR1 as MNHEY and CDR2 as SMNVEV (reference sequence). The junction had 5 bases not matched to a gene; V was cut back by 6 bases and J by 0 bases. This CDR3 has 15 residues. CDR3 sequence (DNA): TGTGCCAGCAGAAAAGCGGGGGTTAGCACAGATACGCAGTATTTT. It specifies CASRKAGVSTDTQYF.

The chain recombines TRBV18 with TRBJ2-3, with 7 bases aligning to TRBD1. The CDR3 runs to 14 residues. Trimming removed 4 bases from V and 2 bases from J; junction bases left unmatched: 3. Germline V gives CDR1 KGHSH, CDR2 LQKENI. The DNA for the CDR3 is TGTGCCAGCTCACAACAGGGGCTCACAGATACGCAGTATTTT. Translating it yields CASSQQGLTDTQYF.

The chain carries TRBV9 and TRBJ2-2; 13 bases align to TRBD2. CDR1 SGDLS and CDR2 YYNGEE come from the germline V gene. Trimming removed 4 bases from V and 2 bases from J; junction bases left unmatched: 11. This CDR3 region has 19 residues. CDR3 nucleotides: TGTGCCAGCAGCTTACGACTAGCGGGGGGACCGATAAACACCGGGGAGCTGTTTTTT. As protein: CASSLRLAGGPINTGELFF.

This clone occurred once. This chain connects TRBV4-2 to TRBJ2-5; D is undetermined. Looked up from germline, CDR1 is LGHNA and CDR2 is YNFKEQ. Trimming cost V 4 bases and J 6 bases, with 15 bases left between them. This CDR3 region has 14 residues. The CDR3 coding sequence is TGTGCCAGCAGCCCGGAGACCAGGTCGAAGACCCAGTACTTC. Translation gives CASSPETRSKTQYF.

The rearrangement joins TRBV6-5 to TRBJ1-5; weak D call: TRBD1 (6 bases). Trimming cost V 6 bases and J 6 bases, with 15 bases left between them. The CDR3 has 14 amino acids. The germline V gene encodes CDR1 MNHEY and CDR2 SVGAGI. CDR3 region: CASRRGLARQPQHF. DNA for the CDR3: TGTGCCAGCAGACGGGGGCTAGCGCGTCAGCCCCAGCATTTT.

J is TRBJ1-2 and V is TRBV6-6, with 7 bases aligning to TRBD1. The germline CDR1 and CDR2 sequences are MNHNY and SVGAGI (reference sequence). The V gene end was trimmed by 5 bases and the J gene end by 2 bases; junction bases not matched to a gene: 8. The CDR3 extends over 15 amino acids. The chain's CDR3 is CASSDRDSRNYGYTF. DNA for the CDR3: TGTGCCAGCAGTGACCGGGACAGCAGAAACTATGGCTACACCTTC.

CDR3 protein: CASSSTGSMNTEAFF. Here the CDR3 DNA reads TGCGCCAGCAGCTCAACCGGGAGCATGAACACTGAAGCTTTCTTT. The V and J genes are TRBV5-1 and TRBJ1-1; no definite D call. The CDR3 consists of 15 residues. The germline V and J ends were trimmed by 3 bases and 0 bases, with 12 bases remaining between them. Germline V lookup: CDR1 SGHRS, CDR2 YFSETQ. The full variable domain, completed using reference TRBV5-1 and TRBJ1-1, is KAGVTQTPRYLIKTRGQQVTLSCSPISGHRSVSWYQQTPGQGLQFLFEYFSETQRNKGNFPGRFSGRQFSNSRSEMNVSTLELGDSALYLCASSSTGSMNTEAFFGQGTRLTVV.

This clone came up once. The rearrangement joins TRBV6-6 to TRBJ1-5; no firm D call. This CDR3 has 14 amino acids. Per the germline V gene, CDR1 is MNHNY and CDR2 is SVGAGI (reference sequence). Trimming removed 2 bases from V and 0 bases from J, with 5 bases in between. The CDR3 spells CASSYGGSNQPQHF. In DNA, the CDR3 is TGTGCCAGCAGTTACGGCGGTAGCAATCAGCCCCAGCATTTT.

The chain has TRBV18 and TRBJ1-1; D perhaps matches TRBD1 (5 bases). The CDR3 totals 16 residues. The germline V gene encodes CDR1 KGHSH and CDR2 LQKENI. V was trimmed by 2 bases and J by 5 bases, leaving 18 bases between them. The CDR3, as DNA: TGTGCCAGCTCACCAGCTCCCGGGACGGTGGGGACTGAAGCTTTCTTT. It specifies CASSPAPGTVGTEAFF.

This chain joins TRBV7-2 and TRBJ2-5; TRBD1 aligns across 7 bases. The germline CDR1 and CDR2 sequences are SGHTA and FQGNSA. CDR3 length: 14 residues. The V gene end was trimmed by 2 bases and the J gene end by 5 bases; junction bases not matched to a gene: 5. DNA of the CDR3: TGTGCCAGCAGCTTAAGGGGGCCCGGGGAGACCCAGTACTTC. Residues: CASSLRGPGETQYF.

In its sample, this clone was seen a few times. This chain links TRBV6-5 with TRBJ1-3; TRBD1 matches 8 bases. Germline lookup yields CDR1 MNHEY and CDR2 SVGAGI. The CDR3 sequence is 15 residues long. J lost 4 bases, V lost 6 bases, and 8 bases had no gene match. This CDR3 reads CASSVGQGRGNTIYF. CDR3 nucleotide sequence: TGTGCCAGCAGCGTCGGACAGGGCAGAGGAAACACCATATATTTT.

The V and J genes are TRBV9 and TRBJ2-3; D is unresolved. V lost 4 bases to trimming and J lost 2 bases, with 14 bases between them. The CDR3 runs 15 residues. Germline CDR1 is SGDLS and CDR2 is YYNGEE. CDR3 nucleotides: TGTGCCAGCAGCCCAGAGGTCGGTTACACAGATACGCAGTATTTT. It translates to CASSPEVGYTDTQYF.

This clone was recorded a few times. The genes are TRBV5-6 and TRBJ1-5; possible D gene TRBD1, 6 bases. V lost 0 bases and J 15 bases, leaving 16 bases between the germline ends. The CDR3 is 13 residues long. Germline lookup yields CDR1 SGHDT and CDR2 YYEEEE. The DNA for the CDR3 is TGTGCCAGCAGCTTGGGAGGGCAGGGGTGGAGGCATTTT. Encoded protein: CASSLGGQGWRHF. Drawing the rest from reference TRBV5-6 and TRBJ1-5, the complete variable domain is DAGVTQSPTHLIKTRGQQVTLRCSPKSGHDTVSWYQQALGQGPQFIFQYYEEEERQRGNFPDRFSGHQFPNYSSELNVNALLLGDSALYLCASSLGGQGWRHFGDGTRLSIL.

A single count supports this clone. V gene TRBV11-2 combines with J gene TRBJ1-2; D not certain. Trimming cost V 3 bases and J 2 bases, with 10 bases left between them. The CDR3 has 14 amino acids. Germline V gene sequence: CDR1 SGHAT, CDR2 FQNNGV. The CDR3: CASSFEAGNYGYTF. CDR3 nucleotide sequence: TGTGCCAGCAGCTTCGAGGCTGGCAACTATGGCTACACCTTC.

V is TRBV12-3 or TRBV12-4 and J is TRBJ1-2; D possibly corresponds to TRBD1 (5 bases). V was shortened by 6 bases and J by 4 bases, with 9 bases between the two germline ends. The CDR3 sequence is 12 residues long. The chain's CDR3 is CASRQDGYGYTF. The DNA for the CDR3 is TGTGCCAGCAGACAGGACGGCTATGGCTACACCTTC.